Listed below are T cell receptor beta chains from one sample, sequenced in a study of T-cell memory formation after mild COVID-19. Via MiXCR, TCRdb re-called the 5' RACE reads, giving one row per CDR3 protein. The data hold fewer than 650,000 distinct CDR3 sequences, with roughly 22% observed a single time. Sequencing used PBMCs or a T cell subset sorted from them (not recorded which). The receptors derive from an adult woman who had mild COVID-19 (a few samples of this study predate the infection). Cell type and time point are not known. The CDR3 runs from the conserved cysteine through the conserved F or W. Fields, in order: CDR3 DNA, CDR3 protein, D gene, V gene, clone size, J gene. A D gene is named only where the DNA matches it firmly. Only part of the rows carry a size: once, few, many, or a class if the clone is expanded.

TGTGCCAGCAGGGAAAGGACTGTCGGTGAGCAGTACTTC | CASRERTVGEQYF | - | TRBV6-1 | once | TRBJ2-7
TGTGCCAGCAGCTTCAGGGTGGAAGCTAACTATGGCTACACCTTC | CASSFRVEANYGYTF | - | TRBV6-5 | - | TRBJ1-2
TGCAGTGCTAGAGATGGCGCAAAGTCGTACCAAGAGACCCAGTACTTC | CSARDGAKSYQETQYF | - | TRBV20-1 | few | TRBJ2-5
TGTGCCAGCAGTCCGACAGGGTCGGGGGCCTACGAGCAGTACTTC | CASSPTGSGAYEQYF | - | TRBV6-5 | - | TRBJ2-7
TGCAGTGCTACCCAGGACAGGGGCCGCTACGAGCAGTACTTC | CSATQDRGRYEQYF | TRBD1 | TRBV20-1 | - | TRBJ2-7
TGTGCCAGCAGTTACGGCGGGACCGCGAACGTGAGGGAGACCCAGTACTTC | CASSYGGTANVRETQYF | - | TRBV6-2/TRBV6-3 | - | TRBJ2-5
TGTGCCAGCAGCTCGACCCCATCCACAGGGGGCTCAGAGACCCAGTACTTC | CASSSTPSTGGSETQYF | TRBD1 | TRBV7-9 | - | TRBJ2-5
TGCGCCAGCAGCCCCTGGGACAATGGGGCCAACGTCCTGACTTTC | CASSPWDNGANVLTF | - | TRBV5-1 | many | TRBJ2-6
TGTGCCAGCAGTACGCTAGCGGGGACATACGAGCAGTACTTC | CASSTLAGTYEQYF | TRBD2 | TRBV27 | - | TRBJ2-7
TGTGCCAGCAGCGTAAACGTGGGGAACACAGATACGCAGTATTTT | CASSVNVGNTDTQYF | - | TRBV9 | - | TRBJ2-3
TGTGCCAGTAGTATCGGACAGGTTCAGGACACTGAAGCTTTCTTT | CASSIGQVQDTEAFF | TRBD1 | TRBV19 | few | TRBJ1-1
TGTGCCACTTCGGGGCTCGGCGAGGTTCAAGAGACCCAGTACTTC | CATSGLGEVQETQYF | - | TRBV19 | - | TRBJ2-5
TGTGCCAGCAGTGAGGGGGGGGTCCTCGAGCAGTACTTC | CASSEGGVLEQYF | TRBD2 | TRBV2 | - | TRBJ2-7
TGCGCCAGCAGCCCGAGAATCACAGATACGCAGTATTTT | CASSPRITDTQYF | - | TRBV5-1 | - | TRBJ2-3
TGTGCCAGCAGCTCGGGGGGAATGCAGGGGGCGAATGAGCAGTTCTTC | CASSSGGMQGANEQFF | - | TRBV7-7 | few | TRBJ2-1
TGTGCCAGCAGAACGGGACTGGTTTCCTACAATGAGCAGTTCTTC | CASRTGLVSYNEQFF | - | TRBV7-8 | few | TRBJ2-1
TGTGCCAGCAGCGTAGCTCCGGGACAGCGCTCCTACGAGCAGTACTTC | CASSVAPGQRSYEQYF | TRBD1 | TRBV9 | - | TRBJ2-7
TGTGCCGAGCAGAGCGGGGGCGAACAAGAGACCCAGTACTTC | CAEQSGGEQETQYF | TRBD2 | TRBV7-2 | few | TRBJ2-5
TGCAGTGCTTCCCGGGCAGGCGGCTACACCTTC | CSASRAGGYTF | - | TRBV20-1 | few | TRBJ1-2
TGTGCCTGTGACAGGGCGGGTACTGAAGCTTTCTTT | CACDRAGTEAFF | TRBD1 | TRBV30 | - | TRBJ1-1
TGTGCCAGCAGCCAGGGAACTGCGGGGGGCACAGATACGCAGTATTTT | CASSQGTAGGTDTQYF | TRBD2 | TRBV11-2 | few | TRBJ2-3
TGTGCCTGGAGTGTACTGGACAGCCTTTATGGCTACACCTTC | CAWSVLDSLYGYTF | - | TRBV30 | few | TRBJ1-2
TGTGCCAGCAGCGTGAGACAGGGAGTTGGCACAGATACGCAGTATTTT | CASSVRQGVGTDTQYF | TRBD1 | TRBV9 | few | TRBJ2-3
TGTGCCAGCAGCTCCCGGACTAGCGGGAGGGCGGAGACCCAGTACTTC | CASSSRTSGRAETQYF | TRBD2 | TRBV7-2 | few | TRBJ2-5
TGCAGCGTTGCCCGGGACAGTAACGAGCAGTACTTC | CSVARDSNEQYF | TRBD1 | TRBV29-1 | - | TRBJ2-7
TGTGCCAGCAGCGTAGGGTTTGGATCTGAGCAGTTCTTC | CASSVGFGSEQFF | - | TRBV9 | - | TRBJ2-1
TGTGCCAGCAGCCCCGGGACTAGCAACTCCTACGAGCAGTACTTC | CASSPGTSNSYEQYF | TRBD2 | TRBV25-1 | - | TRBJ2-7
TGTGCCCTCCGCCGAGACACCGAAAACTATGGCTACACCTTC | CALRRDTENYGYTF | - | TRBV10-3 | few | TRBJ1-2
TGTGCCAGCAGCCAAGATCGGGGACTAGCGGGAGTCACAGATACGCAGTATTTT | CASSQDRGLAGVTDTQYF | TRBD2 | TRBV3-1 | - | TRBJ2-3